Here is one T cell receptor beta chain with its context. Data came from immunoSEQ multiplex PCR; TCRdb stores just in-frame clones and leaves some out. The sample consists of around 310,000 clones, roughly 90% of them appearing once. These data come from a study of blood T cell repertoires in COVID-19. The CDR3 is made up of 16 amino acids. The germline V gene has CDR1 SQVTM and CDR2 ANQGSEA. Trimming took off 1 base at V and 5 bases at J, with 19 bases between the two ends. The clonotype was recovered from a woman between 40 and 55 years old who had recovered from COVID-19. Source material: PBMCs or T cells enriched from blood (not recorded which). The V call is TRBV29-1, the J call TRBJ2-3; D not certain. The CDR3 nucleotides are TGCAGCGTTGAAGGAAGTATACATCAAACGGGAGATACGCAGTATTTT. Translating gives CSVEGSIHQTGDTQYF.